There are a few counts of the clone carrying this TCR beta chain. Its matching antigen is unknown. The sample is drawn from a study of human T cells and chemical hapten exposure. Regarding the study as a whole: Among TCRs, those above 1 in 1000 frequency were unaffected by DPC sensitization.

This CDR3 comprises 15 residues. Germline CDR1 is LGHNA and CDR2 is YSLEER. V lost 0 bases to trimming and J lost 7 bases, with 13 bases between them. Time point meaning: pre-sensitization, week 0. Treatment here: therapeutic diphenylcyclopropenone sensitization with weekly scalp DPC. Those who donated were patients with alopecia, 18 to 70 years of age, and suitable for DPC. TCRdb reanalysed the RACE reads using MiXCR and keeps one entry per CDR3 protein. The sample contains under 90,000 distinct CDR3 sequences, roughly 9.1% of which appear only once. This chain uses TRBV4-3 with TRBJ2-4; D perhaps matches TRBD2 (6 bases). Sequencing used whole blood, obtained in connection with sensitization to the hapten diphenylcyclopropenone (DPC). This TCR came from a middle-aged woman with alopecia areata. Some clones in this sample may be carry-over from other donors' samples. The CDR3, as DNA: TGCGCCAGCAGCCAAGAGGGAGGTTTTGGGAACATTCAGTACTTC. Amino acid sequence: CASSQEGGFGNIQYF.